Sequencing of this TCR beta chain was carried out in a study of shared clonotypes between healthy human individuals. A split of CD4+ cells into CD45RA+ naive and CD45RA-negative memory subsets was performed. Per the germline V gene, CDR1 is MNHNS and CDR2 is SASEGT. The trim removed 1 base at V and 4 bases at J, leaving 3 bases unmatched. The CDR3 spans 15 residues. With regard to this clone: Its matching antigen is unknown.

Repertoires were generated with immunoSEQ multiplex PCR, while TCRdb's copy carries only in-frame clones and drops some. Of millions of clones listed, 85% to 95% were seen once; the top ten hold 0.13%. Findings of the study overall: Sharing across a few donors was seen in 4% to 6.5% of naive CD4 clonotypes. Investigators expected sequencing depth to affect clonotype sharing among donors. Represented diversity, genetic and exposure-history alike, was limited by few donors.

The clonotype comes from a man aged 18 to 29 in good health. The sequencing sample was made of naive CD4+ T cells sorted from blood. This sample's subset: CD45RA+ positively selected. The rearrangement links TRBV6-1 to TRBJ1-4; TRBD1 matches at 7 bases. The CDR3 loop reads CASSEEQGFNEKLFF. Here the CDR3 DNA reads TGTGCCAGCAGTGAAGAACAGGGGTTTAATGAAAAACTGTTTTTT.